This TCR beta chain was retrieved from a study of beta chain features in type 1 diabetes. Study-wide points: For Type 1 diabetes patients, all four CD4+ subsets carried TCRB CDR3s that were moderately but significantly shorter.

The CDR3 contains 16 residues. The germline gives CDR1 LGHNA, CDR2 YNFKEQ. Deletions cut 1 base from V and 1 base from J, with 12 bases between. Expressed TCRB transcripts got sequenced, as all isolated RNA was reverse transcribed. Some clones are missing from TCRdb's copy, which holds only in-frame ones; the method was immunoSEQ multiplex PCR. Of 250,000 to 350,000 clones listed, 15% were seen once; the top ten hold about 0.014%. Stem cell-like memory, regulatory, central memory and naive CD4+ cells were sorted via CD45RO/CCR7/CD25/CD127/CD95/CD27. Purity of each sorted population was above 95%. In this sample, this clone turned up a few times. The target antigen is unknown.

Source material: naive CD4+ T cells from blood. This receptor was obtained from a man between 18 and 35 years old with type 1 diabetes. The chain recombines TRBV4-2 with TRBJ2-3; D perhaps matches TRBD2 (5 bases). The CDR3 protein is CASSQGLGSGTDTQYF. In DNA, the CDR3 is TGTGCCAGCAGCCAAGGTCTTGGTAGCGGCACAGATACGCAGTATTTT.